This T cell receptor (beta chain) was documented in a study of T cells in Graves' hyperthyroidism and ophthalmopathy (dated by TCRdb to 2018 to 2020). Notes on the research overall: Peripheral blood samples were taken at initial diagnosis, before any treatment was given. A discovery cohort of around 100 patients, roughly 40 with Graves' ophthalmopathy and approximately 55 with stable Graves' hyperthyroidism, was used to find distinguishing TCR V-J signatures. Whether ophthalmopathy could be predicted prospectively was tested in an independent validation cohort made up of under 20 hyperthyroidism patients plus 17 patients who later progressed to ophthalmopathy. For training and testing, the 100 or so patients in the discovery cohort were randomly divided in a 7:3 ratio. In addition, the study compared T-cell repertoires in thyroid tissue and in blood from roughly 6 Graves' hyperthyroidism patients. Following sampling, methimazole starting at 30 mg daily was given to hyperthyroidism patients, and high-dose intravenous methylprednisolone was given to ophthalmopathy patients. The paper reports TCR Vbeta CDR3 sequencing of roughly 140 peripheral blood samples: approximately 41 ophthalmopathy, approximately 74 hyperthyroidism and around 17 progressor patients. Broader findings and caveats from the paper: Blood samples also contained most of the expanded thyroid clonotypes (frequency above 0.001), which suggests that blood repertoires may reflect thyroid immune responses. Ophthalmopathy was separated from stable hyperthyroidism by a 13 V-J signature model, with 85% to 90% sensitivity and roughly 81% specificity obtained in cross-validation and 80%/75% obtained in testing. In validation, the model predicted progression to ophthalmopathy a median of about 6.8 months before onset, with over 55% sensitivity and about 75% specificity. No statistical method was used to fix the sample size in advance, and group allocation was not hidden from the investigators.

The TCR beta CDR3 regions were amplified from RNA transcripts. For the first round of RT-PCR on the TCR CDR3, the HTBI primer set was used together with the Qiagen OneStep RT-PCR kit. Libraries were constructed in a second round of multiplex PCR, after which size selection and purification were carried out. Paired-end sequencing of the libraries was performed with 100 bp reads on an Illumina HiSeq2000. Processing in the source paper ran as follows. SOAPnuke was used to process the raw data, removing reads that contained adapters or uncalled bases, had a mean Phred below 15, or lacked an exact match to the constant primer or identifier. High-quality paired reads were merged using COPE v1.2.5, and each unique nucleotide sequence was defined as a clonotype. MiTCR v1.1 was used to align the clonotypes against IMGT TRBV, TRBD and TRBJ reference segments. Only V-J combinations with frequency above 0.0001, covering 99% to 99.2% of repertoires, were analysed. The TCS score was defined as F50 (clonal expansion) divided by E x V (chaos), with BLOSUM62-based TCRdist calculated between CDR3 peptides within each V-J. Welch's t-statistics and random forest reduced around 510 V-J features to roughly 13, which were used in a naive Bayes classifier (R e1071). TCRdb cleaned the public reads at Q25 with fastp, built clones with MiXCR and kept in-frame beta chains. Entries are consolidated by CDR3 protein sequence, retaining the most common genes and DNA. V and J calls and clone size were set by TCRdb, not the authors. The sample yields roughly 350,000 distinct CDR3 sequences; more than 14% were counted once. The ten largest clones add up to 20% of the sample.

Reading the germline V gene gives CDR1 MDHEN and CDR2 SYDVKM. Trimming costs V 6 bases and J 1 base, and their ends lie 17 bases apart. Including the terminal cysteine and phenylalanine, the CDR3 comprises 16 residues. Of all the DNA, just the CDR3 is kept, 48 bases in frame from base 1. This clonotype was picked up a small number of times. Its antigen is not yet known. The sample holds no much larger clone one base away, and base qualities are not on file. Ophthalmopathy patients had moderately to severely active disease, with a Clinical Activity Score of 3 or more, a NOSPECS grade of 4 or more, and a disease duration of less than 3 months. Any patient with an uncontrolled infection, another autoimmune disease, pregnancy or lactation was excluded. Diagnoses relied on clinical symptoms, serum thyroxine and TRAb, thyroid ultrasound and orbital computed tomography. PBMCs were isolated from more than 8 ml of fresh peripheral blood by Ficoll-Paque density gradient centrifugation. Trizol reagent was used to extract total RNA, and RNA quality was then checked on an Agilent 2100 Bioanalyzer.

The rearrangement joined TRBV28 to TRBJ2-3; the D gene is perhaps TRBD2, on 5 matching bases. The sample consisted of blood. The TCR sequence derives from a woman aged 25 to 39 with Graves' ophthalmopathy. The nucleotide sequence reads as follows: TGTGCCAGCAGCCCAATACGGGGTAGCGGCACAGATACGCAGTATTTT. The resulting protein is CASSPIRGSGTDTQYF. The full variable domain, completed from the reference TRBV28 and TRBJ2-3 proteins outside the CDR3, reads DVKVTQSSRYLVKRTGEKVFLECVQDMDHENMFWYRQDPGLGLRLIYFSYDVKMKEKGDIPEGYSVSREKKERFSLILESASTNQTSMYLCASSPIRGSGTDTQYFGPGTRLTVL.